This TCR beta chain stems from a study of shared clonotypes between healthy human individuals. Each PCR replicate from the sorted subsets contained about 200 ng DNA, which is some 31,000 T cell genomes. This table comes from immunoSEQ multiplex PCR, and its TCRdb copy is limited to in-frame clones, with some not included. The sample contains just over 2,000,000 clones, 85% to 95% of which appear only once. Comment on this clone: Its antigen is unknown.

V shed 4 bases and J shed 1 base, with 10 bases lying between them. Germline-derived CDR1 and CDR2 are MGHRA and YSYEKL. CDR3 length equals 15 residues. Findings and limits, study-wide: Larger estimated richness was generally recorded for naive subsets relative to memory subsets. The donor pool, a small one, limited the genetic and exposure-history diversity represented.

The receptor was derived from a man younger than 30 in good health. Specimen: naive CD4+ T cells sorted from blood. Subset meaning: CD45RA+ positively selected. The V gene is TRBV4-1, the J gene TRBJ2-2, with a tentative D call TRBD1 (6 bases). CDR3 bases: TGCGCCAGCAGCCCCCCGGACAGGAACACCGGGGAGCTGTTTTTT. Translation gives CASSPPDRNTGELFF.